The next 24 T cell receptor beta chains were all read from a single sample in a study of Graves' ophthalmopathy and Graves' hyperthyroidism. TCR beta CDR3 amplification used RNA transcripts. Second-round multiplex PCR followed a first-round RT-PCR using HTBI primers. TCRdb analysed the multiplex PCR reads with MiXCR anew, one entry per CDR3 protein. The table lists over a million distinct CDR3 sequences, about 35% of them singletons. The sample consisted of peripheral blood or thyroid tissue (not recorded which). Receptors originate from an adult man with Graves' hyperthyroidism.

This clonotype was observed a handful of times. Germline and junction disagree at one end, which may indicate a read error. This rearrangement joins TRBV12-3 or TRBV12-4 to TRBJ2-5; TRBD1 might be the D (6 bases). This CDR3 region has 12 residues. CDR3 sequence (DNA): TGTGCTAGCAGGGGTGTCAGAGAGACCCAGTACTTC. It specifies CASRGVRETQYF.

Worth noting for this clonotype: A read error may be the cause here, since a much bigger clone is one base away. J is TRBJ1-5 and V is TRBV10-2; perhaps TRBD1 as D (6 bases). The V end was cut by 6 bases, the J end by 4 bases, with 16 bases between. In germline, CDR1 is WSHSY, CDR2 SAAADI. The CDR3 is 15 amino acids. The chain's CDR3 is CASRRDTKLNQPQHF. DNA of the CDR3: TGCGCCAGCAGAAGGGACACGAAGCTTAATCAGCCCCAGCATTTT.

In its sample, this clonotype was seen a few times. V is TRBV29-1 and J is TRBJ1-4; D is unclear. Germline assignment: CDR1 SQVTM and CDR2 ANQGSEA. V was shortened by 6 bases and J by 7 bases, with 9 bases between the two germline ends. The CDR3 is 11 amino acids. For the CDR3, the DNA is TGCAGCGTGACAAAAGGTGAAAAACTGTTTTTT. Amino acid sequence: CSVTKGEKLFF. Together with reference TRBV29-1 and TRBJ1-4, the CDR3 gives the full variable domain: SAVISQKPSRDICQRGTSLTIQCQVDSQVTMMFWYRQQPGQSLTLIATANQGSEATYESGFVIDKFPISRPNLTFSTLTVSNMSPEDSSIYLCSVTKGEKLFFGSGTQLSVL.

On this clonotype itself: Germline and junction disagree at one end, which may indicate a read error. The chain uses TRBV10-2 and TRBJ1-1, with a possible D match to TRBD1 (6 bases). The germline V gene has CDR1 WSHSY and CDR2 SAAADI. CDR3 length: 12 residues. CDR3 sequence (DNA): TGTGCCAGCAGTGCCTCAGGGGAGAAAGCTTTCTTT. It is translated as CASSASGEKAFF.

A note on this clonotype: The junction differs from germline at one of its ends, possibly a read error. The gene calls are TRBV7-2 and TRBJ2-7; TRBD1 or TRBD2 may be the D gene (5 bases each). The CDR3 contains 14 residues. CDR1 SGHTA and CDR2 FQGNSA come from the germline V gene. The CDR3 DNA reads as TGTGCCAGCGTTTTGACAGAGAACACCGGGGAGCTGTACTTC. Translating it yields CASVLTENTGELYF. The whole variable domain, remainder taken from reference TRBV7-2 and TRBJ2-7, is GAGVSQSPSNKVTEKGKDVELRCDPISGHTALYWYRQSLGQGLEFLIYFQGNSAPDKSGLPSDRFSAERTGGSVSTLTIQRTQQEDSAVYLCASVLTENTGELYFGPGTRLTVT.

This clonotype was detected many times. The chain combines TRBV6-2 or TRBV6-3 with TRBJ1-6; D remains ambiguous. CDR1 is MNHEY, CDR2 SVGEGT, per germline. Between the trimmed V and J ends, which lost 6 bases and 7 bases, there was a span of 7 bases. The CDR3 is 12 residues long. CDR3 residues: CASRGWNSPLHF. As DNA, the CDR3 is TGTGCCAGCAGAGGATGGAATTCACCCCTCCACTTT.

This clonotype came up many times. The chain recombines TRBV7-9 with TRBJ2-2; 9 bases match TRBD1. The CDR3 loop spans 15 amino acids. The J segment lost 6 bases and the V segment lost 3 bases, leaving 5 bases of the junction unmatched. Germline CDR1 SEHNR, CDR2 FQNEAQ (reference sequence). CDR3 nucleotide sequence: TGTGCCAGCAGCTTCGGCACAGGGGGCTCCGGGGAGCTGTTTTTT. It encodes CASSFGTGGSGELFF.

This rearrangement joins TRBV29-1 to TRBJ2-2; 9 bases align to TRBD1. V lost 5 bases, J lost 5 bases, and 6 bases stayed unmatched. There are 14 residues in the CDR3. From germline, CDR1 is SQVTM and CDR2 ANQGSEA. The CDR3 here is CSVTGTGPTGELFF. DNA of the CDR3: TGCAGCGTTACCGGGACAGGGCCTACCGGGGAGCTGTTTTTT.

Ten or more counts support this clonotype. This chain joins TRBV24-1 and TRBJ2-5; TRBD1 or TRBD2 may be the D gene (5 bases each). The germline gives CDR1 KGHDR, CDR2 SFDVKD. The V end lost 4 bases, the J end lost 5 bases, and 16 bases lay between the germline ends. This CDR3 has 15 amino acids. The CDR3, as DNA: TGTGCCACCAGTGAGGCCGGGGCGAAAGAGGAGACCCAGTACTTC. Its protein product is CATSEAGAKEETQYF.

The chain couples TRBV10-3 to TRBJ1-5, with D possibly being TRBD1 (5 bases). CDR1 and CDR2 (germline): ENHRY, SYGVKD. The V end lost 10 bases, the J end lost 3 bases, and 16 bases lay between the germline ends. This CDR3 spans 14 amino acids. The CDR3 region is CASTGRSNNQPQHF. Here the CDR3 DNA reads TGTGCCAGCACAGGAAGGAGTAACAATCAGCCCCAGCATTTT.

This clonotype showed up just once. This chain uses TRBV7-3 with TRBJ1-5, with D unclear. CDR3 length: 15 amino acids. Germline-derived CDR1 and CDR2 are SGHTA and FQGTGA. V lost 5 bases and J lost 3, with 14 bases in between. CDR3 sequence (DNA): TGTGCCAGCAGCCGCGGACTGGACTACAATCAGCCCCAGCATTTT. Amino acids: CASSRGLDYNQPQHF.

The J gene is TRBJ1-2, the V gene TRBV30, with TRBD1 identical over 9 bases. This CDR3 is built from 14 residues. CDR1 is GTSNPN and CDR2 is SVGIG in the germline V gene (reference sequence). The trim removed 3 bases at V and 4 bases at J, leaving 6 bases unmatched. The CDR3 region is CAWRTTGGVYGYTF. The CDR3 DNA reads TGTGCCTGGAGAACTACAGGGGGCGTCTATGGCTACACCTTC.

This clonotype showed up many times. The V gene is TRBV20-1, the J gene TRBJ1-3; D is ambiguous. The V and J ends lost 0 bases and 4 bases respectively, with 13 bases between them. This CDR3 has 15 amino acids. Germline V CDR1 and CDR2: DFQATT, SNEGSKA (reference sequence). CDR3 bases: TGCAGTGCTAGAGACTCAAGGAAGGCCGGAAACACCATATATTTT. Translation: CSARDSRKAGNTIYF.

The sample holds many counts of this clonotype. The chain couples TRBV7-8 to TRBJ1-5, with unresolved D. This CDR3 is 13 amino acids long. CDR1 is SGHVS, CDR2 FQNEAQ, per germline. V lost 5 bases and J lost 4, with 9 bases in between. The CDR3 loop is CASSVSMNQPQHF. CDR3 coding DNA: TGTGCCAGCAGCGTTTCCATGAATCAGCCCCAGCATTTT.

This chain joins TRBV7-2 and TRBJ1-5; tentatively, D is TRBD1 (5 bases). The germline V and J ends were trimmed by 0 bases and 6 bases, with 12 bases remaining between them. The V gene's germline CDR1 is SGHTA and CDR2 FQGNSA. The CDR3 loop spans 15 amino acids. The CDR3 nucleotides are TGTGCCAGCAGCTTAGCTGTAAGGGGCGTTCAGCCCCAGCATTTT. It yields the protein CASSLAVRGVQPQHF. Complete variable domain (other parts from reference TRBV7-2 and TRBJ1-5): GAGVSQSPSNKVTEKGKDVELRCDPISGHTALYWYRQSLGQGLEFLIYFQGNSAPDKSGLPSDRFSAERTGGSVSTLTIQRTQQEDSAVYLCASSLAVRGVQPQHFGDGTRLSIL.

V and J are TRBV20-1 and TRBJ2-7; 7 nucleotides agree with TRBD2. The junction had 9 bases not matched to a gene; V was cut back by 5 bases and J by 2 bases. The CDR3 is made up of 14 amino acids. Germline CDR1 DFQATT, CDR2 SNEGSKA (reference sequence). This chain's CDR3 is CSALPRLAAYEQYF. The CDR3 DNA reads as TGCAGTGCTCTCCCGCGACTAGCCGCCTACGAGCAGTACTTC.

This clonotype was counted at least ten times. The chain recombines TRBV7-6 with TRBJ2-7; D remains unclear. The CDR3 extends over 12 amino acids. Germline CDR1 and CDR2: SGHVS and FNYEAQ. The V end was cut by 4 bases, the J end by 7 bases, with 11 bases between. DNA for the CDR3: TGTGCCAGCAGCTCCAACTTCAGGGAGCAGTACTTC. It translates to CASSSNFREQYF.

This clonotype was counted between two and nine times. This chain's CDR3 is CASSVASSGSLVQETQYF. Written as DNA, the CDR3 is TGTGCCAGCAGCGTAGCGAGTAGCGGGAGTTTAGTCCAAGAGACCCAGTACTTC. The genes are TRBV9 and TRBJ2-5, with 9 bases fitting TRBD2. CDR1 is SGDLS, CDR2 YYNGEE, per germline. This CDR3 has 18 residues. V gave up 0 bases and J gave up 1 base; unmatched junction bases: 10.

The V call is TRBV6-2 or TRBV6-3, the J call TRBJ2-7, with D possibly TRBD2 on 5 matching bases. The V end was cut by 2 bases, the J end by 1 base, with 12 bases between. This CDR3 comprises 15 residues. Germline CDR1 is MNHEY and CDR2 is SVGEGT. The CDR3 bases are TGTGCCAGCAGTTACCCCGGGGTATATTCCTACGAGCAGTACTTC. Its translation: CASSYPGVYSYEQYF.

The V and J genes are TRBV6-5 and TRBJ1-1; TRBD1 matches at 11 bases. V was pared by 6 bases and J by 3 bases, with 6 bases of the junction left unmatched. CDR1 is MNHEY, CDR2 SVGAGI, per germline. CDR3 length: 15 residues. In DNA, the CDR3 is TGTGCCAGCAGCCGGGACAGGGGGTTCGACACTGAAGCTTTCTTT. Its protein product is CASSRDRGFDTEAFF.

The chain has TRBV6-2 or TRBV6-3 and TRBJ1-4; D unresolved. The V end was cut by 5 bases, the J end by 11 bases, with 21 bases between. Germline loops: CDR1 MNHEY, CDR2 SVGEGT. CDR3 size: 15 residues. Here the CDR3 DNA reads TGTGCCAGCAGTCTAGACGGTGGCTTCATGAAGAAACTGTTTTTT. Its protein is CASSLDGGFMKKLFF.

In this sample, this clonotype turned up many times. The V and J genes are TRBV20-1 and TRBJ1-1, with D maybe TRBD1 (6 bases). The CDR3 sequence is 12 residues long. V lost 5 bases, J lost 10 bases, and 17 bases lay in between. CDR1 is DFQATT, CDR2 SNEGSKA, per germline (reference sequence). CDR3: CSASRGRGIAFF. DNA of the CDR3: TGCAGTGCTTCCAGAGGAAGGGGGATAGCTTTCTTT.

The CDR3 DNA reads TGTGCCAGCAGCTTGAATCGTGGACAGGGGGGGAATCAGCCCCAGCATTTT. This gives the protein CASSLNRGQGGNQPQHF. The V call is TRBV5-6, the J call TRBJ1-5; 10 positions agree with TRBD1. The germline V gene has CDR1 SGHDT and CDR2 YYEEEE. CDR3 length: 17 residues. The trim removed 1 base at V and 4 bases at J, leaving 8 bases unmatched.

This clonotype has only a few counts. This chain uses TRBV14 with TRBJ2-7; a weak D match, TRBD2 (5 bases). Trimming stripped 1 base from V and 2 bases from J, with 12 bases between. Germline CDR1 reads SGHDN; CDR2 reads FVKESK. This CDR3 contains 15 residues. For the CDR3, the DNA is TGTGCCAGCAGCCAAGGGGGAGTCCTTACCTACGAGCAGTACTTC. Translated: CASSQGGVLTYEQYF.